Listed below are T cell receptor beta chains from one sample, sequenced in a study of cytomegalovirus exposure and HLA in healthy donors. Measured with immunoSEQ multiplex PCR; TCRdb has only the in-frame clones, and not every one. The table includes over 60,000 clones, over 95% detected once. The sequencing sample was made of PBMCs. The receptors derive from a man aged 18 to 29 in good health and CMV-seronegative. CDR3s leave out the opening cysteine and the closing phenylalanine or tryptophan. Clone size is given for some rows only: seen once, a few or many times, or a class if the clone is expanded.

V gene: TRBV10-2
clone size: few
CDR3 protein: ASTGQGKKNIQY

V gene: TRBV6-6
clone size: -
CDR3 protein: ASRYDTGELF

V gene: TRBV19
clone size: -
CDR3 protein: ASHQDTLNTEAF

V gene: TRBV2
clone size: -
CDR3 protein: ASRKWENQPQH

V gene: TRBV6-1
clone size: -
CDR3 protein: ASSQGQNTEAF

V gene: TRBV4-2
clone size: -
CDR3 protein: ASSPGQGEGYT

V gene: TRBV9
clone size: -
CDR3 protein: ASSVGGFNSPLH

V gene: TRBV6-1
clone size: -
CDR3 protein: ASAGTGAGDTEAF

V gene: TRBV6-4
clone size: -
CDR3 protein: ASSDSSGGLTDTQY

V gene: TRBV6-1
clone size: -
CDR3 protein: ASSELPGTSVDEQY

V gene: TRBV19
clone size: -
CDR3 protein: ASSGSVEGGEAF

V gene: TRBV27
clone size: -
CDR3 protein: ASSFPGGGNEQF

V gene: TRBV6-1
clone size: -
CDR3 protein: ASSERGNEQF

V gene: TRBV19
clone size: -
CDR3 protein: ASKGLGSYEQY

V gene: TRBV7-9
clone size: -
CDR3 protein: ASSLPPGQGAGGELF

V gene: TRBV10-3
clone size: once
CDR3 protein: AISESRPTEAF

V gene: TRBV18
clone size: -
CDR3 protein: ASSLFTGTASTGELF

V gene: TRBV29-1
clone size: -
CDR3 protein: SVKEVTNTGELF

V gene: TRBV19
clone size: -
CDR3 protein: ASSIQYGLAGGSYEQY

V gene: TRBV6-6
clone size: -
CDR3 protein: ASSFTDSNQPQH

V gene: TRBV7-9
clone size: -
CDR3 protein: ASSLDSQWETQY

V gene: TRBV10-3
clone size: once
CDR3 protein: ATRDRAYTEAF

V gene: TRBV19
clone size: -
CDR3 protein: ASSRIPGYEQY

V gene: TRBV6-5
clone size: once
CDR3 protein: ASSYGQPQVGYT

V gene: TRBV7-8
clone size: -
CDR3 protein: ASSLVVGGNQPQH

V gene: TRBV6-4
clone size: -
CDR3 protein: ASSPSRGDTQY

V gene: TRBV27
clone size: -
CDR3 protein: ASSRSSEGDTQY

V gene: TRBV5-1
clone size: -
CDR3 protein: ASSYASGRGFRLKETQY

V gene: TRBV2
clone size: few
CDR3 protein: ASSEAGTGAETQY

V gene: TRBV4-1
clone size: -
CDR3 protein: ASSQDLQGGYGYT

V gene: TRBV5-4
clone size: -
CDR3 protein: ASSLGVAGGTEAF

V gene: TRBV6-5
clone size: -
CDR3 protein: ASRRQGARNEQF

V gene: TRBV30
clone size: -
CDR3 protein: AWSVLGGTEAF

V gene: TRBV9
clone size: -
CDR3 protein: ASSISSSQGNTEAF

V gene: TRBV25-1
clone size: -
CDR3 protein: ASSETSGATDTQY

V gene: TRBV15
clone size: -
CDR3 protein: ATSREGLAGEQY

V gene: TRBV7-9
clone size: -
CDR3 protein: ASSSDRGRVAF

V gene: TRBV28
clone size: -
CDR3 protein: ASSLRNTEAF

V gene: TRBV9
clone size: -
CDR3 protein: ASSVGTLSYEQY

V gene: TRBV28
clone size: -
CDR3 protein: ASSYDSPLH

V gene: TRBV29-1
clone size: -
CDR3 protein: SVAGQLSYNEQF

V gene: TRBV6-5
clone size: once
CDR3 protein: ASSQTATNEKLF

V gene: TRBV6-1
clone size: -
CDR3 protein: ASSKTGYNEKLF

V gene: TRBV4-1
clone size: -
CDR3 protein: ASSQWGGGGELF

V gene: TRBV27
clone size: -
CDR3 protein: ARPFRVTNEKLF

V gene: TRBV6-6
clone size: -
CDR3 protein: ASSYLGQSTDTQY

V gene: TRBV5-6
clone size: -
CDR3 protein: ASSPGQGAPYGYT

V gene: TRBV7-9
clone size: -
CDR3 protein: ASSWNSGAYEQY

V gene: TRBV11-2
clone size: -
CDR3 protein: ASSTTGFTSGNTIY

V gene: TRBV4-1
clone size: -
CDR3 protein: ASSRAGTTLSYEQY

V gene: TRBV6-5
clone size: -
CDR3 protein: ASSYILGADEQF

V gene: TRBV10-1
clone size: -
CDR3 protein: ASSASQENTGELF

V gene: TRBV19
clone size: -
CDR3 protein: ASSLGQVNEQF

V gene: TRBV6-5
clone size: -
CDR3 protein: ASSYGLAGGPGEQY

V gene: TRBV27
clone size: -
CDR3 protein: ASSSLEFGHLIQY

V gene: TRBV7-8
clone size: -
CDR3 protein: ASSGRTGGSGEQY